These 13 T cell receptor beta chains were all obtained from the same sample, sequenced in a study of blood T cell repertoires in COVID-19 (dated by TCRdb to about 2020). The method was the immunoSEQ multiplex PCR assay. TCRdb obtained this table from immuneACCESS and retained in-frame rearrangements with V and J assigned. These tables miss some clones; where compared with another copy, unresolved V genes account for less than half of the shortfall, and the remainder is unexplained. Recorded for this sample are around 99,000 clones; about 80% of them occurred a single time. Of the sample, 4.3% falls within the top ten clones. Sequenced input: peripheral blood. These receptor sequences come from a man aged 70 or older with acute or convalescent COVID-19.

This rearrangement joins TRBV21-1 to TRBJ2-2; TRBD1, the D gene given by the table, was not confirmed from the DNA. TRBV21-1 represents a pseudogene. The CDR3 totals 13 residues. CDR3 protein: CASVITGTGELFF. CDR3 DNA: TGTGCCAGCGTTATAACAGGGACGGGGGAGCTGTTTTTT.

The rearrangement uses TRBV5-1 and TRBJ2-1, with D perhaps matching TRBD2 (5 bases). The CDR3 runs 12 residues. In germline, CDR1 is SGHRS, CDR2 YFSETQ. The germline V and J ends were trimmed by 0 bases and 12 bases, with 10 bases remaining between them. CDR3 protein: CASSLAGIGQFF. In DNA form, the CDR3 reads TGCGCCAGCAGCTTGGCCGGGATAGGGCAGTTCTTC.

This clone turned up a few times. V gene TRBV13 combines with J gene TRBJ2-7; D possibly corresponds to TRBD1 (6 bases). CDR1 and CDR2 from the germline V gene are PRHDT and FYEKMQ (reference sequence). The CDR3 totals 13 residues. The V gene lost 3 bases and the J gene lost 4 bases, with 10 bases spanning the gap. Here the CDR3 reads CASSFTGIYEQYF. In nucleotides, the CDR3 is TGTGCCAGCAGCTTTACAGGGATTTACGAGCAGTACTTC. The full variable domain, in which reference TRBV13 and TRBJ2-7 provide the parts outside the CDR3, is AAGVIQSPRHLIKEKRETATLKCYPIPRHDTVYWYQQGPGQDPQFLISFYEKMQSDKGSIPDRFSAQQFSDYHSELNMSSLELGDSALYFCASSFTGIYEQYFGPGTRLTVT.

In this sample, this clone turned up once. The V call is TRBV5-5, the J call TRBJ1-5; D gene uncertain. The CDR3 has 14 amino acids. The germline V gene has CDR1 SGHKS and CDR2 YYEKEE (reference sequence). Trimming cost V 1 base and J 4 bases, with 9 bases left between them. CDR3 sequence reads: CASSLSVPNQPQHF. CDR3 bases: TGTGCCAGCAGCTTGTCGGTACCAAATCAGCCCCAGCATTTT. Combining the CDR3 with reference TRBV5-5 and TRBJ1-5 gives the whole variable domain DAGVTQSPTHLIKTRGQQVTLRCSPISGHKSVSWYQQVLGQGPQFIFQYYEKEERGRGNFPDRFSARQFPNYSSELNVNALLLGDSALYLCASSLSVPNQPQHFGDGTRLSIL.

CDR3 sequence: CASSAASGGAIETQYF. The CDR3, as DNA: TGTGCCAGCAGTGCGGCTAGCGGGGGGGCGATAGAGACCCAGTACTTC. The V and J genes are TRBV6-1 and TRBJ2-5; TRBD2 aligns across 12 bases. The CDR3 runs 16 residues. The trim removed 4 bases at V and 4 bases at J, leaving 7 bases unmatched. Germline lookup yields CDR1 MNHNS and CDR2 SASEGT.

V is TRBV29-1 and J is TRBJ2-2; 7 bases map to TRBD1. This CDR3 is 15 amino acids long. Trimming removed 4 bases from V and 5 bases from J; junction bases left unmatched: 10. Germline CDR1 reads SQVTM; CDR2 reads ANQGSEA. The CDR3 spells CSVAGTANGTGELFF. The CDR3 nucleotides read TGCAGCGTTGCGGGGACAGCCAATGGAACCGGGGAGCTGTTTTTT.

This sequence joins TRBV6-5 and TRBJ2-7; D is uncertain. Per the germline V gene, CDR1 is MNHEY and CDR2 is SVGAGI. Trimming stripped 10 bases from V and 2 bases from J, with 15 bases between. This CDR3 has 13 residues. The CDR3 spells CATNSGGAYEQYF. The CDR3 DNA reads TGTGCCACCAACTCTGGCGGCGCCTACGAGCAGTACTTC.

The chain links TRBV7-2 to TRBJ1-1; tentative D call: TRBD1 (6 bases). The germline V and J ends were trimmed by 6 bases and 5 bases, with 10 bases remaining between them. The CDR3 length is 12 residues. Looked up from germline, CDR1 is SGHTA and CDR2 is FQGNSA. CDR3 sequence reads: CASRGAGTEAFF. DNA of the CDR3: TGTGCCAGCAGGGGGGCAGGGACTGAAGCTTTCTTT.

The chain recombines TRBV14 with TRBJ2-3; D gene unclear. This CDR3 region has 12 residues. Germline V CDR1 and CDR2: SGHDN, FVKESK. The V gene lost 4 bases and the J gene lost 4 bases, with 6 bases spanning the gap. The CDR3 DNA sequence: TGTGCCAGCAGCCTAGTTGCAGATACGCAGTATTTT. This encodes CASSLVADTQYF.

The V call is TRBV5-4, the J call TRBJ2-7; unclear D gene. The V end lost 1 base, the J end lost 2 bases, and 10 bases lay between the germline ends. Germline V gene data show CDR1 as SGHNT and CDR2 as YYREEE (reference sequence). The CDR3 sequence is 14 residues long. The CDR3 DNA reads as TGTGCCAGCAGCTTGTTCAACAGCCCCTACGAGCAGTACTTC. Amino acid sequence: CASSLFNSPYEQYF.

The chain is built from TRBV27 and TRBJ1-6; no clear D gene. The CDR3 covers 12 residues. V lost 6 bases and J lost 10, with 10 bases in between. Germline CDR1 and CDR2: MNHEY and SMNVEV (reference sequence). CDR3 coding DNA: TGTGCCAGCAGCCTAAACGGGTCACCCCTCCACTTT. It specifies CASSLNGSPLHF.

This clone was recorded once. This chain links TRBV29-1 with TRBJ2-1, with 7 bases identical to TRBD1. Germline V gives CDR1 SQVTM, CDR2 ANQGSEA. Trimming took 3 bases from V and 0 from J; bases not matched to a gene: 5. The CDR3 covers 15 residues. The CDR3 nucleotides are TGCAGCGTTGAGGACAGGCACAGCTCCTACAATGAGCAGTTCTTC. It codes for CSVEDRHSSYNEQFF.

The CDR3: CSVGQGGNEKLFF. The DNA for the CDR3 is TGCAGCGTTGGCCAGGGGGGTAATGAAAAACTGTTTTTT. J is TRBJ1-4 and V is TRBV29-1; 7 nucleotides align to TRBD1. From germline, CDR1 is SQVTM and CDR2 ANQGSEA. The ends lost 4 bases at V and 4 bases at J; junction bases unmatched: 3. The CDR3 is made up of 13 amino acids.